This T cell receptor beta chain was retrieved from a study of a mutant IDH1 vaccine in newly diagnosed glioma. Background on the study: The study started vaccination 4-6 weeks after radiotherapy alone, or with temozolomide cycles. Every participant had undergone radiotherapy, temozolomide, or both before, and most underwent both.

Details on this clone: Antigen unknown.

This sample's time point: week 11, during vaccination. Each dose of the vaccine consisted of 300 ug of mutant IDH1 20-mer peptide, with topical imiquimod. Donors had new WHO grade 3 or 4 IDH1-mutant, ATRX-lost astrocytomas. CDR3 length: 15 residues. Germline V gene data show CDR1 as SQVTM and CDR2 as ANQGSEA. Trimming removed 1 base from V and 4 bases from J; junction bases left unmatched: 9. The protocol was immunoSEQ multiplex PCR, while the TCRdb copy is restricted to in-frame clones and leaves out a portion. Of under 65,000 clones listed, about 80% are singletons. The rearrangement joins TRBV29-1 to TRBJ2-7; TRBD2 matches at 8 bases. The input for sequencing was PBMCs, taken from a glioma patient whose treatment included an IDH1 peptide vaccine. The clonotype originates from a man in his fifties or sixties with glioma. CDR3: CSVEATHGRAYEQYF. CDR3 DNA: TGCAGCGTTGAAGCCACCCACGGGAGGGCGTACGAGCAGTACTTC.